Below are 2 T cell receptor beta chains sequenced from a single sample in a study of CD8+ T cells in alopecia areata. RNA extraction and reverse transcription yielded cDNA as sequencing template. Generated by immunoSEQ multiplex PCR, the TCRdb table keeps only in-frame clones and is missing some. The sample lists about 130,000 clones; more than 40% were seen once. The material sequenced was CD8+ T cells sorted from blood, taken at week 0. All receptors come from a human donor with alopecia areata.

This clone has more than one count but fewer than ten. This chain connects TRBV29-1 to TRBJ2-5; D is unclear. The germline V and J ends were trimmed by 7 bases and 3 bases, with 15 bases remaining between them. Looked up from germline, CDR1 is SQVTM and CDR2 is ANQGSEA. There are 13 residues in the CDR3. In DNA form, the CDR3 reads TGCAGCGCCTTAACCGGATTTGAAGAGACCCAGTACTTC. It translates to CSALTGFEETQYF.

The chain combines TRBV6-5 with TRBJ2-1, with D perhaps given as TRBD1 or TRBD2 (5 bases each). The V gene lost 8 bases and the J gene lost 6 bases, with 11 bases spanning the gap. Germline assignment: CDR1 MNHEY and CDR2 SVGAGI. The length of the CDR3 is 12 residues. The CDR3: CASEGRANEQFF. CDR3 bases: TGTGCCAGCGAGGGCAGGGCCAATGAGCAGTTCTTC.